A single sample is the source of the 24 T cell receptor beta chains below, sequenced in a study of radiotherapy plus CTLA-4 blockade in lung cancer. Measured with immunoSEQ multiplex PCR; TCRdb has only the in-frame clones, and not every one. The repertoire holds about 76,000 clones, with around 76% as singletons. The sample was peripheral blood, taken from a patient treated with radiotherapy plus ipilimumab. These receptors came from a human donor with non-small cell lung cancer whose response to radiotherapy plus ipilimumab could not be evaluated. Some clones in this sample may be carry-over from other donors' samples.

The chain employs TRBV7-2 and TRBJ2-3, with 10 nucleotides matching TRBD2. V lost 1 base to trimming and J lost 2 bases; unmatched junction nucleotides: 12. CDR1 is SGHTA, CDR2 FQGNSA, per germline. The CDR3 contains 19 residues. CDR3 amino acids: CASSLGPPGSGGATDTQYF. The CDR3 region has the DNA TGTGCCAGCAGCTTAGGGCCGCCGGGAAGCGGGGGGGCCACAGATACGCAGTATTTT.

J is TRBJ1-5 and V is TRBV21-1. TRBV21-1 is given as a pseudogene. The CDR3 is made up of 16 amino acids. The chain's CDR3 is CASSKLRRRCNQPQHF. CDR3 sequence (DNA): TGTGCCAGCAGCAAGCTGAGGAGACGGTGCAATCAGCCCCAGCATTTT.

This clone appeared a few times. The CDR3 is CASRLLSGNTIYF. The DNA of the CDR3 is TGTGCCAGCAGGTTGTTATCTGGAAACACCATATATTTT. The rearrangement uses TRBV7-9 and TRBJ1-3; D gene uncertain. CDR1 SEHNR and CDR2 FQNEAQ come from the germline V gene (reference sequence). The CDR3 has 13 amino acids. V lost 6 bases and J 1 base, leaving 7 bases between the germline ends.

The chain has TRBV6-4 and TRBJ1-1; TRBD1 matches at 7 bases. There are 15 residues in the CDR3. Germline V gene data show CDR1 as MRHNA and CDR2 as SNTAGT. The J segment lost 1 base and the V segment lost 8 bases, leaving 10 bases of the junction unmatched. CDR3 nucleotide sequence: TGTGCCAGCCCCAGGATGGGACAGAGGAACACTGAAGCTTTCTTT. It specifies CASPRMGQRNTEAFF.

The genes are TRBV30 and TRBJ2-1; D possibly corresponds to TRBD1 (5 bases). With 1 base removed from V and 4 bases from J, the gap between germline ends came to 17 bases. CDR1 and CDR2 from the germline V gene are GTSNPN and SVGIG (reference sequence). The CDR3 consists of 16 residues. CDR3 amino acids: CAWSARGRGGYNEQFF. The CDR3 bases are TGTGCCTGGAGTGCTCGCGGAAGGGGTGGATACAATGAGCAGTTCTTC.

This clone has a single count. The J gene is TRBJ2-5, the V gene TRBV11-2; maybe TRBD2 (7 bases). Germline V CDR1 and CDR2: SGHAT, FQNNGV. V was trimmed by 4 bases and J by 5 bases, leaving 23 bases between them. The CDR3 covers 17 residues. The DNA for the CDR3 is TGTGCCAGCAGCTCCTCTTTGGAGGGGGGGCCTGGGGAGACCCAGTACTTC. It codes for CASSSSLEGGPGETQYF.

CDR3 sequence (DNA): TGTGCCAGCAGTTACAGGGAAGGGACATTCTACGAGCAGTACTTC. The encoded protein is CASSYREGTFYEQYF. The rearrangement links TRBV6-5 to TRBJ2-7; tentative D call: TRBD1 (6 bases). This CDR3 is built from 15 residues. Germline V gene data show CDR1 as MNHEY and CDR2 as SVGAGI. Trimming shortened V by 2 bases and J by 3 bases, and 14 bases separated the two germline ends.

The count of this clone is one. The rearrangement links TRBV27 to TRBJ2-1, with D perhaps TRBD1 (6 bases). Trimming shortened V by 4 bases and J by 0 bases, and 16 bases separated the two germline ends. Germline values: CDR1 MNHEY, CDR2 SMNVEV (reference sequence). CDR3 length: 17 residues. The CDR3 is CASSYRVEISSYNEQFF. CDR3 coding DNA: TGTGCCAGCAGTTACAGGGTGGAAATTAGCTCCTACAATGAGCAGTTCTTC.

The chain joins TRBV4-3 to TRBJ1-4, with D perhaps matching TRBD1 (5 bases). The CDR3 extends over 16 amino acids. Germline assignment: CDR1 LGHNA and CDR2 YSLEER. Trimming removed 1 base at V and 7 bases at J, with 16 bases between. The CDR3 is CASSQAWGGEGEKLFF. CDR3 nucleotide sequence: TGCGCCAGCAGCCAAGCCTGGGGGGGGGAGGGTGAAAAACTGTTTTTT.

This clone came up a few times. This chain uses TRBV5-4 with TRBJ2-7, with TRBD2 as a possible D gene (5 bases). The CDR3 extends over 14 amino acids. Germline V lookup: CDR1 SGHNT, CDR2 YYREEE (reference sequence). Trimming took 2 bases from V and 2 from J, leaving 11 bases between them. This CDR3 reads CASSFRGNPYEQYF. The CDR3 nucleotides read TGTGCCAGCAGCTTTCGGGGAAATCCCTACGAGCAGTACTTC. The full variable domain, rest sourced from reference TRBV5-4 and TRBJ2-7, is ETGVTQSPTHLIKTRGQQVTLRCSSQSGHNTVSWYQQALGQGPQFIFQYYREEENGRGNFPPRFSGLQFPNYSSELNVNALELDDSALYLCASSFRGNPYEQYFGPGTRLTVT.

The CDR3 protein is CASSHQQGSYEQYF. The CDR3 coding sequence is TGTGCCAGCAGTCACCAACAGGGCTCCTACGAGCAGTACTTC. The chain couples TRBV6-6 to TRBJ2-7, with D possibly matching TRBD1 (6 bases). Germline V gene lookup returns CDR1 MNHNY and CDR2 SVGAGI (reference sequence). V lost 5 bases and J lost 0, with 11 bases in between. CDR3 length: 14 amino acids.

The chain uses TRBV7-9 and TRBJ1-1; D unclear. Germline CDR1 SEHNR, CDR2 FQNEAQ (reference sequence). This CDR3 spans 13 amino acids. With 5 bases removed from V and 1 base from J, the gap between germline ends came to 8 bases. The CDR3 region has the DNA TGTGCCAGCAGCCTCACAGCGAACACTGAAGCTTTCTTT. Translation gives CASSLTANTEAFF.

This clone occurred once. The gene calls are TRBV7-2 and TRBJ1-5; the match to TRBD1 covers 9 bases. The germline CDR1 and CDR2 sequences are SGHTA and FQGNSA. The CDR3 length is 16 residues. J was trimmed by 6 bases and V by 5 bases; bases with no gene match: 11. The CDR3 is CASSTQGQGTGQPQHF. The CDR3 DNA reads TGTGCCAGCAGCACCCAGGGACAGGGAACGGGTCAGCCCCAGCATTTT.

The chain recombines TRBV19 with TRBJ1-5; possible D gene TRBD1, 6 bases. The CDR3 covers 14 residues. V shed 11 bases and J shed 6 bases, with 20 bases lying between them. Germline values: CDR1 LNHDA, CDR2 SQIVND (reference sequence). CDR3 protein: CASGGREATQPQHF. In nucleotides, the CDR3 is TGTGCCTCGGGGGGCAGGGAGGCCACTCAGCCCCAGCATTTT. Complete variable domain (other parts from reference TRBV19 and TRBJ1-5): DGGITQSPKYLFRKEGQNVTLSCEQNLNHDAMYWYRQDPGQGLRLIYYSQIVNDFQKGDIAEGYSVSREKKESFPLTVTSAQKNPTAFYLCASGGREATQPQHFGDGTRLSIL.

This chain uses TRBV7-3 with TRBJ1-4; D is uncertain. Trimming stripped 2 bases from V and 0 bases from J, with 13 bases between. The CDR3 sequence is 17 residues long. CDR1 is SGHTA, CDR2 FQGTGA, per germline. In DNA form, the CDR3 reads TGTGCCAGCAGCTTAGCACCCCGAGGCGCAACTAATGAAAAACTGTTTTTT. This translates into CASSLAPRGATNEKLFF.

This clone appeared once. The chain recombines TRBV27 with TRBJ1-1; D unclear. Per germline, CDR1 MNHEY and CDR2 SMNVEV (reference sequence). V gave up 2 bases and J gave up 4 bases, with 20 bases separating them. The length of the CDR3 is 17 residues. The CDR3 nucleotides read TGTGCCAGCAGTTTAGTGGGCAGGCTAAGAGTGGGCACTGAAGCTTTCTTT. It codes for CASSLVGRLRVGTEAFF.

The J gene is TRBJ2-5, the V gene TRBV6-4; D uncertain. CDR1 and CDR2 (germline): MRHNA, SNTAGT. Trimming took 1 base from V and 2 from J, leaving 2 bases between them. The CDR3 contains 12 residues. The CDR3 loop is CASSDLQETQYF. The CDR3 DNA is TGTGCCAGCAGTGACTTACAAGAGACCCAGTACTTC.

The V and J genes are TRBV7-2 and TRBJ1-4, with no clear D. Germline V lookup: CDR1 SGHTA, CDR2 FQGNSA. V gave up 3 bases and J gave up 0 bases, with 11 bases separating them. This CDR3 is built from 16 residues. CDR3 nucleotides: TGTGCCAGCAGCTTTTCAGCGAGTGCAACTAATGAAAAACTGTTTTTT. Translating it yields CASSFSASATNEKLFF.

The chain recombines TRBV7-9 with TRBJ1-5; D perhaps matches TRBD1 (6 bases). The CDR3 consists of 19 residues. Trimming removed 5 bases from V and 2 bases from J, with 25 bases in between. The germline V gene has CDR1 SEHNR and CDR2 FQNEAQ (reference sequence). The CDR3 bases are TGTGCCAGCAGCGACGGCGGTCGGGGCGGGGGCCGGGGCAATCAGCCCCAGCATTTT. Translating it yields CASSDGGRGGGRGNQPQHF.

CDR3 protein: CASSPPTGSGNQPQHF. Here the CDR3 DNA reads TGTGCCAGCAGTCCCCCGACAGGTTCGGGCAATCAGCCCCAGCATTTT. V gene TRBV6-6 combines with J gene TRBJ1-5, with a possible D match to TRBD1 (6 bases). The CDR3 runs to 16 residues. Germline CDR1 reads MNHNY; CDR2 reads SVGAGI (reference sequence). V gave up 5 bases and J gave up 2 bases, with 16 bases separating them.

This chain uses TRBV18 with TRBJ2-5; 8 bases match TRBD1. From germline, CDR1 is KGHSH and CDR2 LQKENI. CDR3 length: 14 amino acids. V shed 3 bases and J 3 bases; nucleotides not matched to a gene: 3. Here the CDR3 reads CASSPGQEEETQYF. DNA of the CDR3: TGTGCCAGCTCACCGGGACAGGAAGAAGAGACCCAGTACTTC.

J is TRBJ2-7 and V is TRBV18, with 10 bases lining up with TRBD1. CDR1 is KGHSH, CDR2 LQKENI, per germline. J gave up 0 bases and V 3 bases, and 8 bases lay outside the gene matches. This CDR3 is built from 17 residues. CDR3 in amino acids: CASSPGRDRGFSYEQYF. CDR3 in DNA: TGTGCCAGCTCACCTGGCCGGGACAGGGGTTTCTCCTACGAGCAGTACTTC. Full variable domain (missing parts from reference TRBV18 and TRBJ2-7): NAGVMQNPRHLVRRRGQEARLRCSPMKGHSHVYWYRQLPEEGLKFMVYLQKENIIDESGMPKERFSAEFPKEGPSILRIQQVVRGDSAAYFCASSPGRDRGFSYEQYFGPGTRLTVT.

There are a few counts of this clone. This chain uses TRBV6-6 with TRBJ1-2; 7 nucleotides align to TRBD1. This CDR3 comprises 14 residues. Germline assignment: CDR1 MNHNY and CDR2 SVGAGI (reference sequence). J gave up 2 bases and V 5 bases, and 5 bases lay outside the gene matches. Here the CDR3 reads CASSPETGNYGYTF. In nucleotides, the CDR3 is TGTGCCAGCAGTCCCGAGACAGGGAACTATGGCTACACCTTC.

The CDR3: CASSVGTDTQYF. CDR3 DNA sequence: TGTGCCAGCAGCGTAGGAACTGATACGCAGTATTTT. The J gene is TRBJ2-3, the V gene TRBV9; D is uncertain. Looked up from germline, CDR1 is SGDLS and CDR2 is YYNGEE. Trimming shortened V by 0 bases and J by 6 bases, and 5 bases separated the two germline ends. CDR3 length equals 12 residues.